This T cell receptor beta chain was observed in a study of cytotoxic CD8 clonotypes in ibrutinib-treated CLL. This clone was found once. Its target is unknown. General study findings and limits: Treatment saw public clonotypes, which were uncommon, either contract or stay stable. Sampling times differed between sustained-remission and progressing patients. Whereas clonality rose at ibrutinib response, it declined toward baseline at progression.

Looked up from germline, CDR1 is SGDLS and CDR2 is YYNGEE. The trim removed 4 bases at V and 4 bases at J, leaving 7 bases unmatched. This CDR3 has 15 amino acids. Targeted sequencing depth ranged from 1 in 200,000 to 1 in 1 million T cells. Sequencing was performed with immunoSEQ multiplex PCR; in TCRdb, only in-frame clones are kept and a portion is missing. The profile shows about 24,000 clones, about four fifths of them singletons. The chain employs TRBV9 and TRBJ2-7, with 11 bases matching TRBD2. The source is a human donor with chronic lymphocytic leukemia. The specimen was PBMCs, collected before ibrutinib treatment. CDR3 region: CASSTSGTSGYEQYF. For the CDR3, the DNA is TGTGCCAGCAGCACCTCCGGGACTAGCGGTTACGAGCAGTACTTC.